This entry is about one T cell receptor (beta chain). The sample comes from a study of shared clonotypes between healthy human individuals. Overall study: A donor's plate count was three for CD4 naive and three for CD4 memory; CD8 naive had two and CD8 memory one.

The CDR3 sequence is 15 residues long. CDR1 and CDR2 (germline): LNHDA, SQIVND (reference sequence). V was clipped by 1 base and J by 6 bases, with 15 bases between them. Evenly divided among several immunoSEQ plates was the genomic DNA of each subset. TCRdb keeps only in-frame clones here, not all; method: immunoSEQ multiplex PCR. The data hold about 110,000 clones, with around 68% observed a single time. The source material was memory CD8+ T cells sorted from blood. Subset noted: CD45RO+ cells pooled with CCR7-negative TemRA cells. The TCR sequence derives from a woman younger than 45 in good health. The chain joins TRBV19 to TRBJ1-2; a weak D match, TRBD1 (5 bases). CDR3 sequence: CASSIGSGTGDGYTF. The CDR3 nucleotides read TGTGCCAGTAGTATAGGATCTGGCACGGGGGATGGCTACACCTTC. Filled out from reference TRBV19 and TRBJ1-2, the complete variable domain reads DGGITQSPKYLFRKEGQNVTLSCEQNLNHDAMYWYRQDPGQGLRLIYYSQIVNDFQKGDIAEGYSVSREKKESFPLTVTSAQKNPTAFYLCASSIGSGTGDGYTFGSGTRLTVV.